A single sample gave rise to the 29 T cell receptor beta chains below, sequenced in a study of CD8+ T cells in alopecia areata. The sample's treatment: oral pan-JAK inhibitor, 5-10 mg twice daily. RNA was extracted and reverse transcribed into cDNA as the sequencing template. The method was immunoSEQ multiplex PCR; TCRdb's version includes in-frame clones alone and lacks a portion of them. The profile shows around 290,000 clones, over 45% of them singletons. The sample consisted of CD4+ T cells sorted from blood, taken at week 24, from a patient treated with tofacitinib. These receptors all stem from a human donor with alopecia areata.

Comments on this clone: The sample holds other DNA sequences that translate to the same CDR3. This sequence joins TRBV6-5 and TRBJ1-2; 8 nucleotides line up with TRBD1. The CDR3 spans 14 residues. Germline V lookup: CDR1 MNHEY, CDR2 SVGAGI. Trimming at V came to 5 bases and at J to 5 bases, leaving 7 bases not matched to a gene. Written as DNA, the CDR3 is TGTGCCAGCAGTCTTACAGGGGGAGCTTATGGCTACACCTTC. The encoded protein is CASSLTGGAYGYTF.

The chain uses TRBV27 and TRBJ1-5; TRBD1 aligns across 8 bases. V lost 6 bases to trimming and J lost 3 bases; unmatched junction nucleotides: 13. Germline CDR1 MNHEY, CDR2 SMNVEV (reference sequence). The CDR3 contains 17 residues. The CDR3 region is CASSPGGQGRYNQPQHF. The CDR3 nucleotides are TGTGCCAGCAGCCCAGGTGGACAGGGAAGGTACAATCAGCCCCAGCATTTT.

This sequence joins TRBV5-1 and TRBJ2-5; 8 bases are a match to TRBD1. This CDR3 spans 15 amino acids. V trimming: 0 bases; J trimming: 2 bases; junction bases outside the gene matches: 3. The germline CDR1 and CDR2 sequences are SGHRS and YFSETQ. The CDR3 DNA is TGCGCCAGCAGCTTGGCGACAGGGGATCAAGAGACCCAGTACTTC. Its protein is CASSLATGDQETQYF.

In this sample, this clone turned up a few times. The chain carries TRBV7-9 and TRBJ1-1; D might be TRBD1 (5 bases). Per the germline V gene, CDR1 is SEHNR and CDR2 is FQNEAQ (reference sequence). V was trimmed by 10 bases and J by 3 bases, leaving 15 bases between them. The CDR3 runs 13 residues. This CDR3 reads CATVGPGDTEAFF. CDR3 nucleotide sequence: TGTGCCACCGTGGGCCCGGGGGACACTGAAGCTTTCTTT. Full variable domain (rest looked up from reference TRBV7-9 and TRBJ1-1): DTGVSQNPRHKITKRGQNVTFRCDPISEHNRLYWYRQTLGQGPEFLTYFQNEAQLEKSRLLSDRFSAERPKGSFSTLEIQRTEQGDSAMYLCATVGPGDTEAFFGQGTRLTVV.

This rearrangement joins TRBV5-4 to TRBJ2-3; the D gene is possibly TRBD2 (5 bases). The CDR3 runs to 16 residues. Germline CDR1 reads SGHNT; CDR2 reads YYREEE (reference sequence). Between the trimmed V and J ends, which lost 4 bases and 1 base, there was a span of 16 bases. CDR3 protein: CASSRRASLGTDTQYF. CDR3 in DNA: TGTGCCAGCAGCAGGCGCGCTAGCCTGGGCACAGATACGCAGTATTTT.

The rearrangement uses TRBV25-1 and TRBJ1-2, with D hard to call. The V end lost 0 bases, the J end lost 6 bases, and 2 bases lay between the germline ends. CDR1 and CDR2 (germline): MGHDK, SYGVNS. CDR3 size: 11 residues. Here the CDR3 reads CASSEYHGYTF. The CDR3 DNA is TGTGCCAGCAGTGAATATCATGGCTACACCTTC.

J is TRBJ1-5 and V is TRBV6-5; no firm D call. Germline V CDR1 and CDR2: MNHEY, SVGAGI. The CDR3 has 14 amino acids. V was clipped by 0 bases and J by 1 base, with 4 bases between them. The CDR3 loop is CASSYSTSNQPQHF. CDR3 DNA sequence: TGTGCCAGCAGTTACTCGACGAGCAATCAGCCCCAGCATTTT.

The V and J genes are TRBV9 and TRBJ1-4, with D unresolved. In germline, CDR1 is SGDLS, CDR2 YYNGEE. The CDR3 spans 14 residues. Trimming left V 0 bases short and J 7 bases short, with 10 bases between. For the CDR3, the DNA is TGTGCCAGCAGCGTAGCCCCACACGGTGAAAAACTGTTTTTT. Amino acids: CASSVAPHGEKLFF.

The V call is TRBV7-8, the J call TRBJ2-2; the D gene is possibly TRBD1 (5 bases). Germline V lookup: CDR1 SGHVS, CDR2 FQNEAQ. V lost 5 bases, J lost 3 bases, and 19 bases lay in between. The CDR3 is made up of 17 amino acids. The CDR3 protein is CASSPKGHARDTGELFF. The DNA for the CDR3 is TGTGCCAGCAGCCCTAAAGGACACGCGCGAGACACCGGGGAGCTGTTTTTT.

The chain is built from TRBV6-5 and TRBJ1-1; D is possibly TRBD1 (5 bases). Trimming took 6 bases from V and 5 from J, leaving 16 bases between them. CDR1 is MNHEY and CDR2 is SVGAGI in the germline V gene. The CDR3 contains 14 residues. This CDR3 is CASSPRVGETEAFF. DNA of the CDR3: TGTGCCAGCAGCCCCAGGGTCGGGGAGACTGAAGCTTTCTTT.

Worth noting for this clone: The same CDR3 is also encoded by other DNA sequences in this sample. The chain is built from TRBV5-1 and TRBJ1-1, with no clear D. This CDR3 region has 14 residues. Germline loops: CDR1 SGHRS, CDR2 YFSETQ. V lost 0 bases and J lost 1, with 7 bases in between. CDR3 DNA sequence: TGCGCCAGCAGCTTGGATGGCAGGAACACTGAAGCTTTCTTT. Amino acids: CASSLDGRNTEAFF. Based on the CDR3 plus reference TRBV5-1 and TRBJ1-1, the full variable domain is KAGVTQTPRYLIKTRGQQVTLSCSPISGHRSVSWYQQTPGQGLQFLFEYFSETQRNKGNFPGRFSGRQFSNSRSEMNVSTLELGDSALYLCASSLDGRNTEAFFGQGTRLTVV.

The chain uses TRBV4-1 and TRBJ2-1, with TRBD2 identical over 8 bases. CDR3 length equals 16 residues. Germline loops: CDR1 MGHRA, CDR2 YSYEKL. Losses at the gene ends were 4 bases for V and 6 bases for J; bases not matched to a gene: 11. This CDR3 reads CASSPLGRGASNEQFF. In nucleotides, the CDR3 is TGCGCCAGCAGCCCCCTGGGGCGGGGGGCATCCAATGAGCAGTTCTTC.

This chain joins TRBV4-3 and TRBJ2-5, with 9 positions matching TRBD2. V shed 1 base, J shed 5 bases, and the junction held 8 bases outside the gene matches. The germline V gene has CDR1 LGHNA and CDR2 YSLEER. The CDR3 runs 16 residues. DNA of the CDR3: TGCGCCAGCAGCCAAGCTCTAGCGGGGATCAGTGAGACCCAGTACTTC. As protein: CASSQALAGISETQYF.

The chain combines TRBV5-6 with TRBJ2-5; a possible D gene is TRBD1 (7 bases). The CDR3 is 13 amino acids. Trimming shortened V by 1 base and J by 5 bases, and 9 bases separated the two germline ends. Germline-derived CDR1 and CDR2 are SGHDT and YYEEEE. The CDR3 spells CASSLPGGETQYF. The CDR3 DNA reads as TGTGCCAGCAGCTTGCCAGGGGGGGAGACCCAGTACTTC.

This chain links TRBV15 with TRBJ2-3; D unresolved. Germline assignment: CDR1 LNHNV and CDR2 YYDKDF (reference sequence). This CDR3 region has 12 residues. With 6 bases removed from V and 1 base from J, the gap between germline ends came to 5 bases. CDR3 nucleotide sequence: TGTGCCACCAGTCGGGGCACAGATACGCAGTATTTT. Its protein product is CATSRGTDTQYF. The whole variable domain, filled in from reference TRBV15 and TRBJ2-3, reads DAMVIQNPRYQVTQFGKPVTLSCSQTLNHNVMYWYQQKSSQAPKLLFHYYDKDFNNEADTPDNFQSRRPNTSFCFLDIRSPGLGDTAMYLCATSRGTDTQYFGPGTRLTVL.

The chain's CDR3 is CAWSPSGGFYGYTF. The CDR3 DNA follows: TGTGCCTGGAGTCCGAGTGGAGGTTTCTATGGCTACACCTTC. The chain carries TRBV30 and TRBJ1-2; D is ambiguous. The V end lost 2 bases, the J end lost 4 bases, and 14 bases lay between the germline ends. In germline, CDR1 is GTSNPN, CDR2 SVGIG (reference sequence). The CDR3 is 14 amino acids.

The chain links TRBV4-1 to TRBJ1-5; TRBD1 agrees at 12 bases. The CDR3 runs to 21 residues. J was trimmed by 7 bases and V by 0 bases; bases with no gene match: 19. The V gene's germline CDR1 is MGHRA and CDR2 YSYEKL. Here the CDR3 reads CASSQDGSSRSRDRGQQPQHF. The CDR3 DNA follows: TGCGCCAGCAGCCAAGATGGGTCTTCTCGCTCCCGGGACAGGGGGCAACAGCCCCAGCATTTT.

V usage is TRBV5-4 and J usage is TRBJ2-6, with 7 bases aligning to TRBD1. The CDR3 totals 18 residues. The germline gives CDR1 SGHNT, CDR2 YYREEE (reference sequence). After removal of 4 bases from V and 0 bases from J, the junction contained 10 bases not matched to a gene. CDR3 sequence: CASSASRDSNSGANVLTF. Here the CDR3 DNA reads TGTGCCAGCAGCGCATCCCGGGACAGTAACTCTGGGGCCAACGTCCTGACTTTC.

This clone showed up just a few times. J is TRBJ1-1 and V is TRBV10-3; D is unresolved. The germline CDR1 and CDR2 sequences are ENHRY and SYGVKD. The CDR3 totals 15 residues. V gave up 6 bases and J gave up 0 bases, with 14 bases separating them. For the CDR3, the DNA is TGTGCCATCAGGGGTTCTCCAGAGATGAACACTGAAGCTTTCTTT. It specifies CAIRGSPEMNTEAFF.

DNA for the CDR3: TGTGCCAGCAGCTTGGAACCCTGGAGTGCCCAGCATTTT. Translating it yields CASSLEPWSAQHF. This sequence joins TRBV5-6 and TRBJ1-5; no firm D call. Per the germline V gene, CDR1 is SGHDT and CDR2 is YYEEEE. The V gene lost 0 bases and the J gene lost 11 bases, with 12 bases spanning the gap. The CDR3 contains 13 residues.

This clone came up a few times. Other DNA variants within this sample encode the same CDR3. This chain uses TRBV20-1 with TRBJ2-5; D unclear. CDR3 size: 10 residues. CDR1 and CDR2 (germline): DFQATT, SNEGSKA (reference sequence). Trimming cost V 3 bases and J 4 bases, with 3 bases left between them. CDR3 sequence: CSASGETQYF. As DNA, the CDR3 is TGCAGTGCTAGCGGAGAGACCCAGTACTTC.

This clone was observed a handful of times. J is TRBJ1-4 and V is TRBV27; TRBD1 aligns across 8 bases. In germline, CDR1 is MNHEY, CDR2 SMNVEV (reference sequence). J was trimmed by 8 bases and V by 6 bases; bases with no gene match: 11. This CDR3 has 15 residues. CDR3 residues: CASRTYRGGQEKLFF. The CDR3 DNA sequence: TGTGCCAGCAGAACTTACAGGGGGGGACAAGAAAAACTGTTTTTT.

Only a few counts were recorded for this clone. The rearrangement uses TRBV28 and TRBJ1-2; D remains ambiguous. Trimming pared 5 bases from V and 4 bases from J, leaving 8 bases between. This CDR3 spans 12 amino acids. Germline V lookup: CDR1 MDHEN, CDR2 SYDVKM. CDR3 sequence: CASSQLIYGYTF. CDR3 sequence (DNA): TGTGCCAGCAGTCAGCTTATCTATGGCTACACCTTC.

This clone was detected many times. The chain is built from TRBV7-9 and TRBJ2-5; either TRBD1 or TRBD2 may supply D (5 bases each). Between the trimmed V and J ends, which lost 6 bases and 3 bases, there was a span of 20 bases. The germline V gene has CDR1 SEHNR and CDR2 FQNEAQ (reference sequence). The CDR3 sequence is 16 residues long. CDR3 in amino acids: CASRKRGNLTEETQYF. In nucleotides, the CDR3 is TGTGCCAGCAGAAAGAGGGGCAATTTGACCGAAGAGACCCAGTACTTC.

The chain combines TRBV6-5 with TRBJ2-5; D is possibly TRBD1 (5 bases). The CDR3 sequence is 16 residues long. Trimming left V 4 bases short and J 4 bases short, with 19 bases between. In germline, CDR1 is MNHEY, CDR2 SVGAGI. The CDR3 protein is CASSSSRGRVGETQYF. CDR3 bases: TGTGCCAGCAGTTCCTCCCGAGGCAGGGTAGGAGAGACCCAGTACTTC.

Here the CDR3 reads CASSWSTGVQPQHF. The CDR3 nucleotides are TGTGCCAGCAGTTGGAGTACAGGGGTCCAGCCCCAGCATTTT. This chain connects TRBV6-6 to TRBJ1-5; 7 positions agree with TRBD1. CDR1 and CDR2 (germline): MNHNY, SVGAGI (reference sequence). CDR3 size: 14 residues. J was trimmed by 7 bases and V by 4 bases; bases with no gene match: 7.

This chain uses TRBV29-1 with TRBJ1-6; D is unclear. CDR1 is SQVTM, CDR2 ANQGSEA, per germline. V shed 5 bases and J shed 6 bases, with 11 bases lying between them. The CDR3 length is 13 residues. The CDR3 DNA is TGCAGCGTTAACCAGTATCCTAATTCACCCCTCCACTTT. As protein: CSVNQYPNSPLHF.

Concerning this clone: One end of the junction does not line up with germline, which may come from a read error. The genes are TRBV2 and TRBJ2-4; 8 bases are shared with TRBD1. Germline V lookup: CDR1 SNHLY, CDR2 FYNNEI. CDR3 length: 11 amino acids. This chain's CDR3 is CASASDRASDF. The CDR3 coding sequence is TGTGCCAGCGCCTCGGACAGGGCTTCGGACTTC.

The chain links TRBV4-3 to TRBJ2-1; the D gene is possibly TRBD2 (6 bases). Germline V gene sequence: CDR1 LGHNA, CDR2 YSLEER. V lost 1 base, J lost 5 bases, and 9 bases lay in between. This CDR3 spans 14 amino acids. CDR3 loop: CASSQGVADNEQFF. Here the CDR3 DNA reads TGCGCCAGCAGCCAAGGGGTAGCGGACAATGAGCAGTTCTTC.